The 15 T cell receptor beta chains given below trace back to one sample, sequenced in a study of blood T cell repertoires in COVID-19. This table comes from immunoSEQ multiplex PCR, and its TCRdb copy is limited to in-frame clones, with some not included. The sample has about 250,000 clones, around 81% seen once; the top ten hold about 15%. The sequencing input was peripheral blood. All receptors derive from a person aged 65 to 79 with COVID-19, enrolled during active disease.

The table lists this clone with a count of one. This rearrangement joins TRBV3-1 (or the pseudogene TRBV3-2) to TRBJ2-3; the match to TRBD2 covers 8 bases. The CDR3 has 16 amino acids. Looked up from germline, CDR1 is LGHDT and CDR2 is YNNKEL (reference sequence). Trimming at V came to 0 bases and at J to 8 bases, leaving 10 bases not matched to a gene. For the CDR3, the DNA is TGTGCCAGCAGCCAAGAAGGAACGGGGGGGCAAGGTACGCAGTATTTT. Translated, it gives CASSQEGTGGQGTQYF.

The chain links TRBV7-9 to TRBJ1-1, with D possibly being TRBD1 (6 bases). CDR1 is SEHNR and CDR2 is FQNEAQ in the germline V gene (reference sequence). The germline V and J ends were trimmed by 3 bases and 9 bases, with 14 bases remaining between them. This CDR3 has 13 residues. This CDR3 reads CASSFLPGDKAFF. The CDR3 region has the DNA TGTGCCAGCAGCTTCCTCCCCGGGGACAAAGCTTTCTTT.

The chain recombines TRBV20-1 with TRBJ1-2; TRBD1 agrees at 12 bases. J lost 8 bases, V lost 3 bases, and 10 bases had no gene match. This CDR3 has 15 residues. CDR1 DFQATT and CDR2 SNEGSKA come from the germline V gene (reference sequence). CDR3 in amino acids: CSASSGGQGAFGYTF. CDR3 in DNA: TGCAGTGCTAGTTCTGGGGGACAGGGGGCCTTCGGCTACACCTTC.

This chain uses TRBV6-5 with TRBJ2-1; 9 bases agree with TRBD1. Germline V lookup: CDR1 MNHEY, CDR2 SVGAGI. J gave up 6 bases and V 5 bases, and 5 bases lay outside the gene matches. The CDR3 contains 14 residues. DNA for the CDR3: TGTGCCAGCAGTAACCGGGACAGGGTCAATGAGCAGTTCTTC. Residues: CASSNRDRVNEQFF.

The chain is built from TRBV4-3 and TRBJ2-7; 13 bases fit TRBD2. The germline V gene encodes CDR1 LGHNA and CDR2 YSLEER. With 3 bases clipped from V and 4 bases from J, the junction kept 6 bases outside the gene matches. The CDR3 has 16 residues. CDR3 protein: CASSQGLAGRVYEQYF. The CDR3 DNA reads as TGCGCCAGCAGCCAGGGACTAGCGGGGCGAGTGTACGAGCAGTACTTC.

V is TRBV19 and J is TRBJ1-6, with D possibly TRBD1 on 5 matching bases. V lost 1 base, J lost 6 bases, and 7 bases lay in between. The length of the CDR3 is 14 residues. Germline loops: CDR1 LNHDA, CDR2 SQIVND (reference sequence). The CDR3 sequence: CASSIGQRNSPLHF. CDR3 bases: TGTGCCAGTAGTATAGGACAGCGTAATTCACCCCTCCACTTT.

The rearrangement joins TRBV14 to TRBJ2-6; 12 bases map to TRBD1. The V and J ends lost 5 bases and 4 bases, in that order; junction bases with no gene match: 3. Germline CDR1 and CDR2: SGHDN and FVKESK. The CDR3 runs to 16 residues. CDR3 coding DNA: TGTGCCAGCAGCGGGACAGGGGGCGACGGGGCCAACGTCCTGACTTTC. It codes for CASSGTGGDGANVLTF.

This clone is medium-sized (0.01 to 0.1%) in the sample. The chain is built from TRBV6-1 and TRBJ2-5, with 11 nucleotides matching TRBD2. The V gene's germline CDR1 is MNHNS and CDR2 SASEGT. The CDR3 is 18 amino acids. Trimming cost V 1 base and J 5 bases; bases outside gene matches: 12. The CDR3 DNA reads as TGTGCCAGCAGTGAAGTATCGGGACTAGCGGCGAGATCGGAGACCCAGTACTTC. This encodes CASSEVSGLAARSETQYF.

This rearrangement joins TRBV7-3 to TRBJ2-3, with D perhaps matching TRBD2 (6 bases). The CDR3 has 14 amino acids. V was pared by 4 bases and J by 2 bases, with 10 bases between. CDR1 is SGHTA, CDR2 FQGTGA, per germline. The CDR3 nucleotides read TGTGCCAGCAGCTCCGCGGGGATCACAGATACGCAGTATTTT. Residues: CASSSAGITDTQYF.

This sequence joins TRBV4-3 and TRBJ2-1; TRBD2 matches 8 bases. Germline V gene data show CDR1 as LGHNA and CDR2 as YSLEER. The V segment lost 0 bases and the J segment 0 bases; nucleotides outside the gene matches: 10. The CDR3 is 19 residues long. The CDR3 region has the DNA TGCGCCAGCAGCCAAGATACAGGACTAGCCGTATACTCCTACAATGAGCAGTTCTTC. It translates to CASSQDTGLAVYSYNEQFF.

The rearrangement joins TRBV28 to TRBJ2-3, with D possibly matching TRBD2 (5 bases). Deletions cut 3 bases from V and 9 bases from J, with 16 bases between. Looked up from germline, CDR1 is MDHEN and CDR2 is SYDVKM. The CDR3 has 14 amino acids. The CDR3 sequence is CASSFGVVPLTQYF. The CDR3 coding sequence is TGTGCCAGCAGTTTCGGGGTTGTTCCTTTAACGCAGTATTTT.

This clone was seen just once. The CDR3: CASSVGDMNTEAFF. DNA for the CDR3: TGTGCCAGCAGCGTAGGAGATATGAACACTGAAGCTTTCTTT. The V gene is TRBV9, the J gene TRBJ1-1; D is uncertain. Germline V CDR1 and CDR2: SGDLS, YYNGEE. The CDR3 has 14 residues. Trimming shortened V by 0 bases and J by 0 bases, and 6 bases separated the two germline ends.

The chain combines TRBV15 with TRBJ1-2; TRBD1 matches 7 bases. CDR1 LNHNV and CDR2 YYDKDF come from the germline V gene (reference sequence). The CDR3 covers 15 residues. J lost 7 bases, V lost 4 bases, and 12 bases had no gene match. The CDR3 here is CATSIDRDSSGGYTF. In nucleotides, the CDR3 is TGTGCCACCAGCATCGACAGGGACTCGAGTGGTGGCTACACCTTC.

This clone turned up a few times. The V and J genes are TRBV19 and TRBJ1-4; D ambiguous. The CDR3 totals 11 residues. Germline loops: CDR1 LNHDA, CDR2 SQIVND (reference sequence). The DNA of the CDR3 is TGTGCTAGCGAGACTAATGAAAAACTGTTTTTT. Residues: CASETNEKLFF.

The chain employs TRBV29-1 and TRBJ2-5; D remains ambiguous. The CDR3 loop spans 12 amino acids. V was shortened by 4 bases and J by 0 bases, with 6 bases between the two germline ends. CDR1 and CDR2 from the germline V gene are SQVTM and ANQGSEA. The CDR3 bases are TGCAGCGTTGCGACTTACCAAGAGACCCAGTACTTC. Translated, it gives CSVATYQETQYF.